One and the same sample provided the 32 T cell receptor beta chains below, sequenced in a study of T cells in pancreatic ductal adenocarcinoma. No neoadjuvant therapy was given to the selected pancreatic ductal adenocarcinoma patients before their surgery. The method was immunoSEQ multiplex PCR; TCRdb's version includes in-frame clones alone and lacks a portion of them. The sample consists of about 29,000 clones, just over 90% of them appearing once. Sequenced sample: PBMCs. These receptor sequences come from a human donor with pancreatic ductal adenocarcinoma.

The genes are TRBV19 and TRBJ1-1, with unresolved D. Per the germline V gene, CDR1 is LNHDA and CDR2 is SQIVND (reference sequence). V lost 8 bases and J lost 3, with 13 bases in between. There are 13 residues in the CDR3. The CDR3 spells CASGVKGDTEAFF. CDR3 nucleotides: TGTGCCAGTGGGGTGAAAGGAGACACTGAAGCTTTCTTT.

There are a few counts of this clone. This chain joins TRBV6-1 and TRBJ2-7, with 11 bases matching TRBD2. The CDR3 runs 15 residues. V gave up 3 bases and J gave up 1 base; unmatched junction bases: 2. Germline values: CDR1 MNHNS, CDR2 SASEGT. The CDR3 spells CASSEGTSGSYEQYF. For the CDR3, the DNA is TGTGCCAGCAGTGAGGGGACTAGCGGATCCTACGAGCAGTACTTC.

The chain links TRBV6-5 to TRBJ2-1, with 13 bases fitting TRBD2. CDR1 and CDR2 (germline): MNHEY, SVGAGI. The CDR3 extends over 16 amino acids. V lost 3 bases and J lost 8; bases outside the gene matches: 7. CDR3 sequence (DNA): TGTGCCAGCAGTTATCAACTAGCGGGAGGGTTGCATGAGCAGTTCTTC. This translates into CASSYQLAGGLHEQFF.

V gene TRBV19 combines with J gene TRBJ2-2; D unresolved. Trimming cost V 7 bases and J 4 bases, with 16 bases left between them. Germline CDR1 reads LNHDA; CDR2 reads SQIVND (reference sequence). The CDR3 spans 15 residues. The CDR3 loop is CASKTYRGSTGELFF. CDR3 bases: TGTGCCAGTAAGACTTATAGAGGTAGCACCGGGGAGCTGTTTTTT.

The chain is built from TRBV5-4 and TRBJ2-1, with a tentative D call TRBD2 (6 bases). The CDR3 spans 16 residues. V was cut by 1 base and J by 4 bases, with 15 bases left in between. Germline V gene lookup returns CDR1 SGHNT and CDR2 YYREEE (reference sequence). This chain's CDR3 is CASSLYRGLSYNEQFF. The CDR3 DNA reads TGTGCCAGCAGCTTGTATAGGGGACTCAGTTACAATGAGCAGTTCTTC.

The V call is TRBV5-1, the J call TRBJ1-2; D unclear. The CDR3 runs to 14 residues. Trimming took off 0 bases at V and 8 bases at J, with 14 bases between the two ends. CDR1 and CDR2 (germline): SGHRS, YFSETQ. As DNA, the CDR3 is TGCGCCAGCAGCTTGGAAGGGAGTAGGGAAGGCTACACCTTC. Its translation is CASSLEGSREGYTF.

This clone was detected a few times. The chain links TRBV12-5 to TRBJ2-7; 11 positions match TRBD1. This CDR3 is built from 16 residues. Germline V lookup: CDR1 LGHNT, CDR2 FRNRAP. V trimming: 4 bases; J trimming: 5 bases; junction bases outside the gene matches: 10. CDR3 loop: CASGSSSGTGGHEQYF. DNA of the CDR3: TGTGCTAGTGGTTCGTCATCCGGGACAGGGGGGCACGAGCAGTACTTC.

The genes are TRBV5-4 and TRBJ1-2, with D unclear. The CDR3 loop spans 13 amino acids. V lost 2 bases and J lost 6, with 11 bases in between. Germline assignment: CDR1 SGHNT and CDR2 YYREEE (reference sequence). The CDR3 DNA follows: TGTGCCAGCAGCTTATTTAGGGTGGATGGCTACACCTTC. It codes for CASSLFRVDGYTF.

The V and J genes are TRBV6-5 and TRBJ2-7; 8 bases fit TRBD2. Losses at the gene ends were 6 bases for V and 3 bases for J; bases not matched to a gene: 7. CDR1 MNHEY and CDR2 SVGAGI come from the germline V gene. This CDR3 is 14 amino acids long. The CDR3 DNA reads TGTGCCAGCAGAGCGAGCGGGAGAGTCTACGAGCAGTACTTC. This sequence encodes CASRASGRVYEQYF.

The chain employs TRBV28 and TRBJ2-7, with 10 bases aligning to TRBD1. There are 18 residues in the CDR3. CDR1 and CDR2 from the germline V gene are MDHEN and SYDVKM. With 5 bases clipped from V and 0 bases from J, the junction kept 13 bases outside the gene matches. The DNA of the CDR3 is TGTGCCAGCAGTCCTCCCCTTGGGACAGGGGTGAGCTCCTACGAGCAGTACTTC. Encoded protein: CASSPPLGTGVSSYEQYF. Combining the CDR3 with reference TRBV28 and TRBJ2-7 gives the whole variable domain DVKVTQSSRYLVKRTGEKVFLECVQDMDHENMFWYRQDPGLGLRLIYFSYDVKMKEKGDIPEGYSVSREKKERFSLILESASTNQTSMYLCASSPPLGTGVSSYEQYFGPGTRLTVT.

The V gene is TRBV5-1, the J gene TRBJ2-7; weak D call: TRBD1 (6 bases). Germline V gives CDR1 SGHRS, CDR2 YFSETQ. The CDR3 has 14 residues. V gave up 4 bases and J gave up 6 bases, with 17 bases separating them. The CDR3 spells CASSISTGRGEQYF. CDR3 in DNA: TGCGCCAGCAGCATTTCGACAGGTAGAGGCGAGCAGTACTTC.

V is TRBV7-8 and J is TRBJ1-1; possible D gene TRBD1, 5 bases. Germline CDR1 and CDR2: SGHVS and FQNEAQ. This CDR3 has 13 residues. Trimming pared 5 bases from V and 1 base from J, leaving 8 bases between. The CDR3 protein is CASSQDRNTEAFF. CDR3 DNA: TGTGCCAGCAGCCAAGACAGGAACACTGAAGCTTTCTTT.

The chain recombines TRBV13 with TRBJ2-7; 7 bases match TRBD1. The CDR3 is 14 residues long. CDR1 and CDR2 (germline): PRHDT, FYEKMQ (reference sequence). V was pared by 2 bases and J by 6 bases, with 7 bases of the junction left unmatched. The CDR3 nucleotides are TGTGCCAGCAGCTTAAGACAGGGAGCATTCGAGCAGTACTTC. Its translation: CASSLRQGAFEQYF. Using reference TRBV13 and TRBJ2-7 for the parts outside the CDR3, the full variable domain is AAGVIQSPRHLIKEKRETATLKCYPIPRHDTVYWYQQGPGQDPQFLISFYEKMQSDKGSIPDRFSAQQFSDYHSELNMSSLELGDSALYFCASSLRQGAFEQYFGPGTRLTVT.

V usage is TRBV7-2 and J usage is TRBJ1-1; 9 bases agree with TRBD1. The CDR3 is made up of 15 amino acids. The germline gives CDR1 SGHTA, CDR2 FQGNSA. V lost 6 bases and J lost 12; bases outside the gene matches: 17. The CDR3 DNA is TGTGCCAGCAGTATTTCCATGGTATGGGACAGGGTTCCTTTCTTT. It is translated as CASSISMVWDRVPFF.

CDR3 coding DNA: TGTGCCAGCAGTAAAGACAGGAGGGAGACCCAGTACTTC. Protein: CASSKDRRETQYF. The genes are TRBV2 and TRBJ2-5; perhaps TRBD1 as D (6 bases). CDR3 length: 13 residues. Germline lookup yields CDR1 SNHLY and CDR2 FYNNEI. Trimming took 5 bases from V and 5 from J, leaving 12 bases between them.

This clone appeared once. The chain recombines TRBV27 with TRBJ1-2; TRBD1 matches 7 bases. CDR1 is MNHEY and CDR2 is SMNVEV in the germline V gene (reference sequence). This CDR3 contains 13 residues. Trimming took 6 bases from V and 7 from J; bases not matched to a gene: 8. The CDR3 DNA reads TGTGCCAGCAGGAGAGGGGGCCTTGGTGGCTACACCTTC. Encoded protein: CASRRGGLGGYTF.

This clone occurred once. The chain employs TRBV7-2 and TRBJ1-2, with D hard to call. The germline V gene has CDR1 SGHTA and CDR2 FQGNSA. This CDR3 contains 17 residues. V was trimmed by 6 bases and J by 0 bases, leaving 20 bases between them. Here the CDR3 reads CASRPQPRLTPNYGYTF. The CDR3 nucleotides are TGTGCCAGCAGGCCCCAACCGAGACTAACGCCTAACTATGGCTACACCTTC. The full variable domain, completed using reference TRBV7-2 and TRBJ1-2, is GAGVSQSPSNKVTEKGKDVELRCDPISGHTALYWYRQSLGQGLEFLIYFQGNSAPDKSGLPSDRFSAERTGGSVSTLTIQRTQQEDSAVYLCASRPQPRLTPNYGYTFGSGTRLTVV.

This chain uses TRBV27 with TRBJ2-7, with 7 bases matching TRBD2. The CDR3 spans 16 residues. Germline lookup yields CDR1 MNHEY and CDR2 SMNVEV (reference sequence). V was clipped by 4 bases and J by 3 bases; unmatched bases: 12. Here the CDR3 DNA reads TGTGCCAGCAGTTCCCCATCGGGGGGAAGGGGCTACGAGCAGTACTTC. Its translation is CASSSPSGGRGYEQYF.

This clone was detected only once. The chain has TRBV5-4 and TRBJ1-3; unclear D gene. The V gene's germline CDR1 is SGHNT and CDR2 YYREEE (reference sequence). V was clipped by 2 bases and J by 8 bases, with 14 bases between them. This CDR3 is 14 amino acids long. As DNA, the CDR3 is TGTGCCAGCAGCTTCGGGGTTTCCGGGGACACCATATATTTT. Protein product: CASSFGVSGDTIYF.

This chain links TRBV5-1 with TRBJ1-1, with 11 bases identical to TRBD1. The trim removed 1 base at V and 2 bases at J, leaving 4 bases unmatched. The length of the CDR3 is 16 residues. Germline assignment: CDR1 SGHRS and CDR2 YFSETQ. CDR3 region: CASSLWGQGGNTEAFF. CDR3 in DNA: TGCGCCAGCAGCTTGTGGGGACAGGGGGGTAACACTGAAGCTTTCTTT.

This chain uses TRBV5-1 with TRBJ2-7; 7 bases are shared with TRBD1. The ends lost 3 bases at V and 3 bases at J; junction bases unmatched: 6. The CDR3 extends over 14 amino acids. In germline, CDR1 is SGHRS, CDR2 YFSETQ. The CDR3 reads CASSSTGLNYEQYF. The CDR3 nucleotides are TGCGCCAGCAGCTCGACAGGGTTGAACTACGAGCAGTACTTC.

The rearrangement uses TRBV4-3 and TRBJ2-1; the D is unclear. V lost 0 bases and J lost 6, with 12 bases in between. Germline V lookup: CDR1 LGHNA, CDR2 YSLEER. The CDR3 length is 15 residues. The CDR3 DNA is TGCGCCAGCAGCCAAGATCGGGTAGTTCGCAATGAGCAGTTCTTC. This gives the protein CASSQDRVVRNEQFF.

The V call is TRBV7-9, the J call TRBJ2-1; D possibly uses TRBD1 or TRBD2 (5 bases each). There are 13 residues in the CDR3. V lost 5 bases, J lost 7 bases, and 12 bases lay in between. CDR1 is SEHNR and CDR2 is FQNEAQ in the germline V gene (reference sequence). The CDR3, as DNA: TGTGCCAGCAGCCCCAGGAGGACAAATGAGCAGTTCTTC. Translating gives CASSPRRTNEQFF.

The chain links TRBV7-9 to TRBJ1-2; a weak D match, TRBD1 (5 bases). The CDR3 loop spans 14 amino acids. Germline V gives CDR1 SEHNR, CDR2 FQNEAQ (reference sequence). V was clipped by 5 bases and J by 5 bases, with 15 bases between them. In nucleotides, the CDR3 is TGTGCCAGCAGCGGAGCCGGGACCGGGTATGGCTACACCTTC. Translated: CASSGAGTGYGYTF.

The table lists this clone with a few counts. The rearrangement uses TRBV5-1 and TRBJ2-1; no definite D call. The CDR3 extends over 14 amino acids. Germline V CDR1 and CDR2: SGHRS, YFSETQ. Trimming removed 0 bases from V and 2 bases from J, with 6 bases in between. The CDR3 loop reads CASSLGQAYNEQFF. DNA of the CDR3: TGCGCCAGCAGCTTGGGGCAGGCCTACAATGAGCAGTTCTTC.

This chain connects TRBV7-2 to TRBJ2-7, with 9 bases that match TRBD1. The length of the CDR3 is 14 residues. In germline, CDR1 is SGHTA, CDR2 FQGNSA. Unmatched junction bases numbered 8, after V lost 5 bases and J lost 6 bases. The DNA for the CDR3 is TGTGCCAGCAGCGACCGGGACAGGGTAATCGAGCAGTACTTC. This codes for CASSDRDRVIEQYF.

Here the CDR3 DNA reads TGTGCCAGCAAGACAGGGAGTGGTGAAGCTTTCTTT. Its protein product is CASKTGSGEAFF. The rearrangement uses TRBV6-4 and TRBJ1-1; 7 positions match TRBD1. The germline V gene encodes CDR1 MRHNA and CDR2 SNTAGT. This CDR3 is built from 12 residues. The junction had 6 bases not matched to a gene; V was cut back by 7 bases and J by 7 bases.

A single count supports this clone. The genes are TRBV4-2 and TRBJ1-1; 11 bases are a match to TRBD1. Germline V gives CDR1 LGHNA, CDR2 YNFKEQ. With 3 bases clipped from V and 5 bases from J, the junction kept 8 bases outside the gene matches. CDR3 length: 16 residues. The CDR3 sequence: CASSQKDRGHGTEAFF. The CDR3 DNA follows: TGTGCCAGCAGCCAGAAGGACAGGGGGCATGGGACTGAAGCTTTCTTT.

J is TRBJ2-3 and V is TRBV28, with 8 bases matching TRBD2. From germline, CDR1 is MDHEN and CDR2 SYDVKM. Trimming cost V 5 bases and J 3 bases; bases outside gene matches: 7. The CDR3 consists of 15 residues. In DNA form, the CDR3 reads TGTGCCAGCAGTACGGGAGGGCCGGGGACAGATACGCAGTATTTT. This gives the protein CASSTGGPGTDTQYF.

The CDR3 protein is CASSQRGRYGYTF. The CDR3 DNA sequence: TGTGCCAGTAGTCAAAGGGGCCGGTATGGCTACACCTTC. The genes are TRBV19 and TRBJ1-2; weak D call: TRBD1 (5 bases). The CDR3 runs 13 residues. Trimming shortened V by 5 bases and J by 5 bases, and 12 bases separated the two germline ends. Germline loops: CDR1 LNHDA, CDR2 SQIVND (reference sequence).

V and J are TRBV10-3 and TRBJ2-3; 8 bases line up with TRBD2. CDR3 length equals 14 residues. Germline V CDR1 and CDR2: ENHRY, SYGVKD. Losses at the gene ends were 7 bases for V and 5 bases for J; bases not matched to a gene: 8. CDR3 nucleotide sequence: TGTGCCATCACCGAAGCGGGAGTGTTAGATACGCAGTATTTT. This sequence encodes CAITEAGVLDTQYF.

The rearrangement links TRBV29-1 to TRBJ2-3; TRBD1 matches 7 bases. The CDR3 is 13 amino acids. The J segment lost 3 bases and the V segment lost 4 bases, leaving 4 bases of the junction unmatched. Germline CDR1 and CDR2: SQVTM and ANQGSEA. The CDR3 loop is CSVGTGLTDTQYF. The CDR3 nucleotides read TGCAGCGTTGGGACAGGCTTAACAGATACGCAGTATTTT.